The T cell receptor beta chain described here comes from a study of T cell responses to AZD1222 COVID-19 vaccine. Study details: Both about-4-week and about-12-week second-dose recipients were combined.

Clones were read by immunoSEQ multiplex PCR, and TCRdb kept only the in-frame ones, dropping some. Among roughly 93,000 clones listed, 90% were seen once. Details on this clone: Its specificity is not known.

Regarding the study as a whole: Only a handful of individuals given AZD1222 were seropositive at baseline. The study reported that nearly half of spike-specific TCRs target unmutated variant regions. The donors showed a predominance of white British ancestry and of females, with possible underestimation of clonal diversity.

CDR1 and CDR2 (germline): LNHNV, YYDKDF (reference sequence). This CDR3 comprises 15 residues. Deletions cut 10 bases from V and 0 bases from J, with 19 bases between. The chain employs TRBV15 and TRBJ2-7, with D tentatively TRBD1 (6 bases). The TCR sequence derives from an adult in good health. The specimen comprised peripheral blood, sampled on day 0 of AZD1222 vaccination. The CDR3 protein is CAREKRDISSYEQYF. In DNA, the CDR3 is TGTGCCAGAGAGAAGAGGGACATATCCTCCTACGAGCAGTACTTC.